A single sample gave rise to the 30 T cell receptor beta chains below, sequenced in a study of OX40 agonist ivuxolimab in advanced cancers. Method: immunoSEQ multiplex PCR; TCRdb's copy keeps in-frame clones and lacks some. The repertoire holds about 42,000 clones, with approximately 84% as singletons. The sequences come from CD4+ or CD8+ T cells sorted from blood, collected in a trial of the OX40 agonist ivuxolimab. The receptor source for this set is an adult with an advanced solid tumor such as melanoma, head and neck, liver or kidney cancer.

The genes are TRBV19 and TRBJ2-7, with D perhaps TRBD1 (5 bases). There are 14 residues in the CDR3. Germline V lookup: CDR1 LNHDA, CDR2 SQIVND (reference sequence). The V end was cut by 6 bases, the J end by 1 base, with 13 bases between. The DNA of the CDR3 is TGTGCCAGTAGCCCCAGGGCAGGGTCCTACGAGCAGTACGTC. Translated: CASSPRAGSYEQYV.

This clone was counted once. This rearrangement joins TRBV5-8 to TRBJ2-7; no clear D. The V gene lost 3 bases and the J gene lost 5 bases, with 21 bases spanning the gap. Germline CDR1 and CDR2: SGHTS and YDEGEE. This CDR3 contains 16 residues. CDR3 region: CASSSPPGDNVDEQYV. In DNA form, the CDR3 reads TGTGCCAGCAGCTCCCCCCCGGGCGACAACGTCGACGAGCAGTACGTC.

This clone was counted between two and nine times. This chain links TRBV6-5 with TRBJ2-7, with unresolved D. The germline V gene encodes CDR1 MNHEY and CDR2 SVGAGI. V lost 2 bases and J 2 bases, leaving 7 bases between the germline ends. The CDR3 sequence is 13 residues long. The DNA of the CDR3 is TGTGCCAGCAGTTACCGTGGGGCCTACGAGCAGTACGTC. Translated: CASSYRGAYEQYV.

The chain links TRBV29-1 to TRBJ2-1; 12 nucleotides align to TRBD2. V trimming: 3 bases; J trimming: 7 bases; junction bases outside the gene matches: 7. Germline V gene data show CDR1 as SQVTM and CDR2 as ANQGSEA. The CDR3 totals 15 residues. The CDR3 nucleotides are TGCAGCGTTGATACTAGCGGGAGGTCAGGAAATGAGCAGTTCTTC. The encoded protein is CSVDTSGRSGNEQFF.

The rearrangement joins TRBV7-9 to TRBJ2-3, with unresolved D. Germline V lookup: CDR1 SEHNR, CDR2 FQNEAQ (reference sequence). Trimming took off 5 bases at V and 5 bases at J, with 2 bases between the two ends. CDR3 length equals 10 residues. In DNA form, the CDR3 reads TGTGCCAGCAGCCAAGATACGCAGTATTTT. This translates into CASSQDTQYF.

V is TRBV7-2 and J is TRBJ1-2; 7 nucleotides agree with TRBD1. V lost 5 bases, J lost 7 bases, and 13 bases stayed unmatched. The length of the CDR3 is 15 residues. Germline loops: CDR1 SGHTA, CDR2 FQGNSA. The CDR3 bases are TGTGCCAGCAGCCCCTTTCCGACAGGGTCGGGTGGCTACACCTTC. This gives the protein CASSPFPTGSGGYTF.

V and J are TRBV7-9 and TRBJ1-1; D unclear. Trimming took off 2 bases at V and 7 bases at J, with 8 bases between the two ends. Germline V gives CDR1 SEHNR, CDR2 FQNEAQ (reference sequence). CDR3 length: 12 amino acids. CDR3 nucleotides: TGTGCCAGCAGCTTAATTAAGTATGAAGCTTTCTTT. It specifies CASSLIKYEAFF.

This chain uses TRBV9 with TRBJ1-3, with no clear D. The V end was cut by 5 bases, the J end by 2 bases, with 14 bases between. The CDR3 totals 15 residues. Germline V gene data show CDR1 as SGDLS and CDR2 as YYNGEE. CDR3 residues: CASSDQDLPGNTIYF. CDR3 sequence (DNA): TGTGCCAGCAGTGACCAGGATCTTCCTGGAAACACCATATATTTT. Variable domain in full (rest from reference TRBV9 and TRBJ1-3): DSGVTQTPKHLITATGQRVTLRCSPRSGDLSVYWYQQSLDQGLQFLIQYYNGEERAKGNILERFSAQQFPDLHSELNLSSLELGDSALYFCASSDQDLPGNTIYFGEGSWLTVV.

The genes are TRBV5-6 and TRBJ2-3; weak D call: TRBD2 (6 bases). Trimming left V 6 bases short and J 2 bases short, with 19 bases between. Germline values: CDR1 SGHDT, CDR2 YYEEEE. The length of the CDR3 is 16 residues. CDR3 in DNA: TGTGCCAGCAAACAAACCGGGACTTATAACACAGATACGCAGTATTTT. Amino acid sequence: CASKQTGTYNTDTQYF.

V and J are TRBV6-1 and TRBJ2-3; D call uncertain. The CDR3 runs to 12 residues. The ends were cut back, 3 bases at V and 7 bases at J, with 8 bases in the middle. Germline V lookup: CDR1 MNHNS, CDR2 SASEGT. This CDR3 reads CASSDSVNTQYF. The CDR3 nucleotides read TGTGCCAGCAGTGACAGTGTAAATACGCAGTATTTT.

The V gene is TRBV9, the J gene TRBJ2-3; the D is unclear. Trimming stripped 1 base from V and 0 bases from J, with 9 bases between. This CDR3 comprises 15 residues. From germline, CDR1 is SGDLS and CDR2 YYNGEE. The CDR3 region has the DNA TGTGCCAGCAGCGTACAGGATTCTAGCACAGATACGCAGTATTTT. Translation gives CASSVQDSSTDTQYF.

This chain uses TRBV5-8 with TRBJ1-5; 7 positions agree with TRBD1. The CDR3 spans 15 residues. Germline-derived CDR1 and CDR2 are SGHTS and YDEGEE. The V gene end was trimmed by 4 bases and the J gene end by 7 bases; junction bases not matched to a gene: 11. CDR3 sequence reads: CASSPQGPPAQPQHF. CDR3 coding DNA: TGTGCCAGCAGCCCACAGGGGCCCCCCGCCCAGCCCCAGCATTTT.

This clone was detected many times. The chain recombines TRBV7-2 with TRBJ2-7; TRBD2 matches at 9 bases. In germline, CDR1 is SGHTA, CDR2 FQGNSA. CDR3 length equals 15 residues. Germline trimming cut 5 bases from V and 6 bases from J; bases unmatched to any gene: 11. CDR3: CASSPYGREGSEQYF. Here the CDR3 DNA reads TGTGCCAGCAGCCCCTATGGGCGGGAGGGGAGCGAGCAGTACTTC. Full variable domain (remainder filled in from reference TRBV7-2 and TRBJ2-7): GAGVSQSPSNKVTEKGKDVELRCDPISGHTALYWYRQSLGQGLEFLIYFQGNSAPDKSGLPSDRFSAERTGGSVSTLTIQRTQQEDSAVYLCASSPYGREGSEQYFGPGTRLTVT.

In regard to this clone: Other DNA sequences of this sample code for an identical CDR3. The CDR3 sequence: CASSLDRFNSPLHF. Here the CDR3 DNA reads TGTGCCAGCAGTTTAGACAGGTTTAATTCACCCCTCCACTTT. This rearrangement joins TRBV28 to TRBJ1-6; weak D call: TRBD1 (6 bases). This CDR3 contains 14 residues. Deletions cut 2 bases from V and 6 bases from J, with 8 bases between. Germline CDR1 reads MDHEN; CDR2 reads SYDVKM. Supplemented by reference TRBV28 and TRBJ1-6, the full variable domain reads DVKVTQSSRYLVKRTGEKVFLECVQDMDHENMFWYRQDPGLGLRLIYFSYDVKMKEKGDIPEGYSVSREKKERFSLILESASTNQTSMYLCASSLDRFNSPLHFGNGTRLTVT.

This clone was observed once. The chain employs TRBV6-6 and TRBJ1-2; D remains ambiguous. There are 15 residues in the CDR3. The V gene's germline CDR1 is MNHNY and CDR2 SVGAGI (reference sequence). The V gene lost 0 bases and the J gene lost 0 bases, with 8 bases spanning the gap. The CDR3 reads CASSYSAGSNYGYTF. The CDR3 bases are TGTGCCAGCAGTTACTCGGCGGGATCTAACTATGGCTACACCTTC.

The chain is built from TRBV13 and TRBJ2-2; 10 nucleotides agree with TRBD1. The CDR3 length is 16 residues. V was pared by 4 bases and J by 1 base, with 3 bases of the junction left unmatched. Germline V lookup: CDR1 PRHDT, CDR2 FYEKMQ (reference sequence). This CDR3 is CASSSRDRGNTGELFF. The CDR3 DNA reads as TGTGCCAGCAGCTCCCGGGACAGGGGGAACACCGGGGAGCTGTTTTTT.

J is TRBJ1-2 and V is TRBV10-3; perhaps TRBD1 as D (5 bases). The ends were cut back, 6 bases at V and 2 bases at J, with 13 bases in the middle. There are 14 residues in the CDR3. The germline CDR1 and CDR2 sequences are ENHRY and SYGVKD. CDR3 DNA: TGTGCCATCAGAAACCGGGACGTCAACTATGGCTACACCTTC. Its protein is CAIRNRDVNYGYTF.

The CDR3 reads CASSVGGEGLNYGYTF. As DNA, the CDR3 is TGTGCCAGCAGCGTAGGGGGAGAAGGGCTTAACTATGGCTACACCTTC. This chain links TRBV9 with TRBJ1-2; the D is unclear. Germline V gene data show CDR1 as SGDLS and CDR2 as YYNGEE. The CDR3 has 16 amino acids. Trimming pared 0 bases from V and 1 base from J, leaving 13 bases between.

This clone was observed a handful of times. The V call is TRBV29-1, the J call TRBJ2-1; no definite D call. Trimming stripped 7 bases from V and 4 bases from J, with 5 bases between. Germline CDR1 reads SQVTM; CDR2 reads ANQGSEA. The CDR3 runs to 10 residues. The CDR3 is CSARYNEQFF. CDR3 nucleotides: TGCAGCGCTCGATACAATGAGCAGTTCTTC.

This chain connects TRBV29-1 to TRBJ2-7, with 8 bases matching TRBD1. J gave up 6 bases and V 1 base, and 8 bases lay outside the gene matches. The CDR3 length is 14 residues. The germline V gene has CDR1 SQVTM and CDR2 ANQGSEA. Here the CDR3 reads CSVEGTGKGREQYF. CDR3 DNA: TGCAGCGTTGAAGGGACAGGGAAGGGGCGCGAGCAGTACTTC.

This clone was picked up one time. The J gene is TRBJ1-1, the V gene TRBV6-5; D is perhaps TRBD1 (5 bases). The V and J ends lost 6 bases and 0 bases respectively, with 11 bases between them. This CDR3 spans 14 amino acids. Germline lookup yields CDR1 MNHEY and CDR2 SVGAGI. The CDR3 reads CASSWGTLNTEAFF. The CDR3 DNA sequence: TGTGCCAGCAGCTGGGGGACCTTGAACACTGAAGCTTTCTTT.

This clone appeared a few times. The J gene is TRBJ2-1, the V gene TRBV5-6; D is uncertain. This CDR3 is 12 amino acids long. Germline values: CDR1 SGHDT, CDR2 YYEEEE. Trimming shortened V by 4 bases and J by 6 bases, and 8 bases separated the two germline ends. In nucleotides, the CDR3 is TGTGCCAGCAGCCCAGGCGTCAATGAGCAGTTCTTC. This encodes CASSPGVNEQFF.

The chain uses TRBV4-3 and TRBJ2-7; perhaps TRBD2 as D (6 bases). Germline-derived CDR1 and CDR2 are LGHNA and YSLEER. Trimming removed 4 bases at V and 0 bases at J, with 19 bases between. The CDR3 runs to 17 residues. The CDR3 sequence: CASSPRRASVSSYEQYF. CDR3 sequence (DNA): TGCGCCAGCAGCCCAAGAAGGGCTAGCGTAAGCTCCTACGAGCAGTACTTC.

The chain combines TRBV19 with TRBJ2-7; TRBD2 might be the D (5 bases). The CDR3 spans 15 residues. Per the germline V gene, CDR1 is LNHDA and CDR2 is SQIVND (reference sequence). V was cut by 3 bases and J by 4 bases, with 16 bases left in between. The CDR3 here is CASSIKLAAFYEQYF. The DNA of the CDR3 is TGTGCCAGTAGTATTAAGCTAGCAGCCTTTTACGAGCAGTACTTC.

The J gene is TRBJ2-1, the V gene TRBV4-3, with D possibly being TRBD2 (5 bases). Trimming cost V 0 bases and J 3 bases, with 9 bases left between them. The CDR3 is 15 residues long. Germline V gene data show CDR1 as LGHNA and CDR2 as YSLEER. The CDR3 region is CASSQDGADYNEQFF. The CDR3 nucleotides are TGCGCCAGCAGCCAAGATGGAGCGGACTACAATGAGCAGTTCTTC.

The rearrangement uses TRBV7-2 and TRBJ2-5; a possible D gene is TRBD1 (5 bases). The CDR3 spans 13 residues. Germline V gives CDR1 SGHTA, CDR2 FQGNSA. V was pared by 1 base and J by 3 bases, with 6 bases between. CDR3 in DNA: TGTGCCAGCAGCTTAGAAGGGGAAGAGACCCAGTACTTC. Protein sequence: CASSLEGEETQYF.

This clone was observed a few times. The chain joins TRBV28 to TRBJ2-3; 10 bases align to TRBD2. CDR3 length equals 16 residues. Germline values: CDR1 MDHEN, CDR2 SYDVKM. Trimming took 5 bases from V and 0 from J; bases not matched to a gene: 5. The CDR3 bases are TGTGCCAGCAGTATCAATAGCGGGGGGAGCACAGATACGCAGTATTTT. It translates to CASSINSGGSTDTQYF.

The chain carries TRBV25-1 and TRBJ1-1; a weak D match, TRBD1 (6 bases). The CDR3 loop spans 12 amino acids. Germline V lookup: CDR1 MGHDK, CDR2 SYGVNS. Trimming cost V 7 bases and J 4 bases, with 10 bases left between them. The CDR3, as DNA: TGTGCCAGCACACAGGGCGGCACTGAAGCTTTCTTT. Protein product: CASTQGGTEAFF.

The chain links TRBV10-3 to TRBJ2-7, with D maybe TRBD1 (6 bases). V dropped 3 bases and J dropped 5 bases, with 14 bases sitting between them. There are 14 residues in the CDR3. Looked up from germline, CDR1 is ENHRY and CDR2 is SYGVKD. Here the CDR3 DNA reads TGTGCCATCAGTGAATCAGGGGATTATGACGAGCAGTACTTC. Its protein is CAISESGDYDEQYF.

The rearrangement uses TRBV11-2 and TRBJ2-3; 8 bases are shared with TRBD1. The CDR3 contains 13 residues. With 10 bases clipped from V and 4 bases from J, the junction kept 7 bases outside the gene matches. Germline CDR1 reads SGHAT; CDR2 reads FQNNGV. The CDR3, as DNA: TGTGCCACGAGGGACAGGTCTCCAGATACGCAGTATTTT. As protein: CATRDRSPDTQYF.